This TCR beta chain derives from a study of blood T cells in healthy people across ages. Study as a whole: Capturing about one barcoded beta molecule per two T cells was achieved by template switching.

V lost 2 bases, J lost 6 bases, and 13 bases stayed unmatched. The CDR3 sequence is 18 residues long. Germline values: CDR1 MNHEY, CDR2 SMNVEV (reference sequence). Using a J-beta primer mix together with a sample-barcoded 5' primer, a second PCR was run for roughly 6 to 11 cycles. A template-switch adaptor containing 12 random nucleotides labeled each cDNA molecule. MiXCR, run by TCRdb on the 5' RACE reads, gives a single entry per CDR3 protein. The sample carries 850,000 to 1,300,000 distinct CDR3 sequences, over 35% recorded once. General study results and limits: Whereas aged donors had fewer naive CD4+ cells, long-lived donors had more of them and higher diversity. As age increased, TCR beta diversity per million T cells fell in a roughly linear fashion.

On this clonotype: The target antigen is unknown.

V gene TRBV27 combines with J gene TRBJ2-1, with 10 bases aligning to TRBD2. The TCR comes from a woman aged 60-75 years in good health. Sequencing input: blood. DNA for the CDR3: TGTGCCAGCAGTTTAATGGGGACAGGCGGACTAGCGGTCAATGAGCAGTTCTTC. As protein: CASSLMGTGGLAVNEQFF.